The clone carrying this T cell receptor beta chain occurred a few times. As yet, its antigen is unknown. Template switching (which added a universal primer site) was used, and cDNA carried unique molecular identifiers. TCRdb re-called the 5' RACE reads through MiXCR, storing one row per CDR3 protein. Altogether about 1.7 million distinct CDR3 sequences are present, more than 30% being singletons, with the ten largest covering about 0.27%. The data stem from a study of identical twins. There are 15 residues in the CDR3. J was trimmed by 0 bases and V by 4 bases; bases with no gene match: 5. Germline assignment: CDR1 SGHRS and CDR2 YFSETQ. Study observations and caveats: Out-of-frame alpha sequences shared by twins were enriched for low generation probability. The models systematically underestimated how much out-of-frame TCR alpha was shared in monozygotic twins.

All donors comprised healthy Caucasians. The specimen sequenced was cord blood. V gene TRBV5-1 combines with J gene TRBJ2-5; the match to TRBD2 covers 8 bases. The sequence was obtained from a newborn girl in good health. The CDR3 region is CASSGIAGYQETQYF. The DNA for the CDR3 is TGCGCCAGCAGCGGAATAGCGGGGTACCAAGAGACCCAGTACTTC.